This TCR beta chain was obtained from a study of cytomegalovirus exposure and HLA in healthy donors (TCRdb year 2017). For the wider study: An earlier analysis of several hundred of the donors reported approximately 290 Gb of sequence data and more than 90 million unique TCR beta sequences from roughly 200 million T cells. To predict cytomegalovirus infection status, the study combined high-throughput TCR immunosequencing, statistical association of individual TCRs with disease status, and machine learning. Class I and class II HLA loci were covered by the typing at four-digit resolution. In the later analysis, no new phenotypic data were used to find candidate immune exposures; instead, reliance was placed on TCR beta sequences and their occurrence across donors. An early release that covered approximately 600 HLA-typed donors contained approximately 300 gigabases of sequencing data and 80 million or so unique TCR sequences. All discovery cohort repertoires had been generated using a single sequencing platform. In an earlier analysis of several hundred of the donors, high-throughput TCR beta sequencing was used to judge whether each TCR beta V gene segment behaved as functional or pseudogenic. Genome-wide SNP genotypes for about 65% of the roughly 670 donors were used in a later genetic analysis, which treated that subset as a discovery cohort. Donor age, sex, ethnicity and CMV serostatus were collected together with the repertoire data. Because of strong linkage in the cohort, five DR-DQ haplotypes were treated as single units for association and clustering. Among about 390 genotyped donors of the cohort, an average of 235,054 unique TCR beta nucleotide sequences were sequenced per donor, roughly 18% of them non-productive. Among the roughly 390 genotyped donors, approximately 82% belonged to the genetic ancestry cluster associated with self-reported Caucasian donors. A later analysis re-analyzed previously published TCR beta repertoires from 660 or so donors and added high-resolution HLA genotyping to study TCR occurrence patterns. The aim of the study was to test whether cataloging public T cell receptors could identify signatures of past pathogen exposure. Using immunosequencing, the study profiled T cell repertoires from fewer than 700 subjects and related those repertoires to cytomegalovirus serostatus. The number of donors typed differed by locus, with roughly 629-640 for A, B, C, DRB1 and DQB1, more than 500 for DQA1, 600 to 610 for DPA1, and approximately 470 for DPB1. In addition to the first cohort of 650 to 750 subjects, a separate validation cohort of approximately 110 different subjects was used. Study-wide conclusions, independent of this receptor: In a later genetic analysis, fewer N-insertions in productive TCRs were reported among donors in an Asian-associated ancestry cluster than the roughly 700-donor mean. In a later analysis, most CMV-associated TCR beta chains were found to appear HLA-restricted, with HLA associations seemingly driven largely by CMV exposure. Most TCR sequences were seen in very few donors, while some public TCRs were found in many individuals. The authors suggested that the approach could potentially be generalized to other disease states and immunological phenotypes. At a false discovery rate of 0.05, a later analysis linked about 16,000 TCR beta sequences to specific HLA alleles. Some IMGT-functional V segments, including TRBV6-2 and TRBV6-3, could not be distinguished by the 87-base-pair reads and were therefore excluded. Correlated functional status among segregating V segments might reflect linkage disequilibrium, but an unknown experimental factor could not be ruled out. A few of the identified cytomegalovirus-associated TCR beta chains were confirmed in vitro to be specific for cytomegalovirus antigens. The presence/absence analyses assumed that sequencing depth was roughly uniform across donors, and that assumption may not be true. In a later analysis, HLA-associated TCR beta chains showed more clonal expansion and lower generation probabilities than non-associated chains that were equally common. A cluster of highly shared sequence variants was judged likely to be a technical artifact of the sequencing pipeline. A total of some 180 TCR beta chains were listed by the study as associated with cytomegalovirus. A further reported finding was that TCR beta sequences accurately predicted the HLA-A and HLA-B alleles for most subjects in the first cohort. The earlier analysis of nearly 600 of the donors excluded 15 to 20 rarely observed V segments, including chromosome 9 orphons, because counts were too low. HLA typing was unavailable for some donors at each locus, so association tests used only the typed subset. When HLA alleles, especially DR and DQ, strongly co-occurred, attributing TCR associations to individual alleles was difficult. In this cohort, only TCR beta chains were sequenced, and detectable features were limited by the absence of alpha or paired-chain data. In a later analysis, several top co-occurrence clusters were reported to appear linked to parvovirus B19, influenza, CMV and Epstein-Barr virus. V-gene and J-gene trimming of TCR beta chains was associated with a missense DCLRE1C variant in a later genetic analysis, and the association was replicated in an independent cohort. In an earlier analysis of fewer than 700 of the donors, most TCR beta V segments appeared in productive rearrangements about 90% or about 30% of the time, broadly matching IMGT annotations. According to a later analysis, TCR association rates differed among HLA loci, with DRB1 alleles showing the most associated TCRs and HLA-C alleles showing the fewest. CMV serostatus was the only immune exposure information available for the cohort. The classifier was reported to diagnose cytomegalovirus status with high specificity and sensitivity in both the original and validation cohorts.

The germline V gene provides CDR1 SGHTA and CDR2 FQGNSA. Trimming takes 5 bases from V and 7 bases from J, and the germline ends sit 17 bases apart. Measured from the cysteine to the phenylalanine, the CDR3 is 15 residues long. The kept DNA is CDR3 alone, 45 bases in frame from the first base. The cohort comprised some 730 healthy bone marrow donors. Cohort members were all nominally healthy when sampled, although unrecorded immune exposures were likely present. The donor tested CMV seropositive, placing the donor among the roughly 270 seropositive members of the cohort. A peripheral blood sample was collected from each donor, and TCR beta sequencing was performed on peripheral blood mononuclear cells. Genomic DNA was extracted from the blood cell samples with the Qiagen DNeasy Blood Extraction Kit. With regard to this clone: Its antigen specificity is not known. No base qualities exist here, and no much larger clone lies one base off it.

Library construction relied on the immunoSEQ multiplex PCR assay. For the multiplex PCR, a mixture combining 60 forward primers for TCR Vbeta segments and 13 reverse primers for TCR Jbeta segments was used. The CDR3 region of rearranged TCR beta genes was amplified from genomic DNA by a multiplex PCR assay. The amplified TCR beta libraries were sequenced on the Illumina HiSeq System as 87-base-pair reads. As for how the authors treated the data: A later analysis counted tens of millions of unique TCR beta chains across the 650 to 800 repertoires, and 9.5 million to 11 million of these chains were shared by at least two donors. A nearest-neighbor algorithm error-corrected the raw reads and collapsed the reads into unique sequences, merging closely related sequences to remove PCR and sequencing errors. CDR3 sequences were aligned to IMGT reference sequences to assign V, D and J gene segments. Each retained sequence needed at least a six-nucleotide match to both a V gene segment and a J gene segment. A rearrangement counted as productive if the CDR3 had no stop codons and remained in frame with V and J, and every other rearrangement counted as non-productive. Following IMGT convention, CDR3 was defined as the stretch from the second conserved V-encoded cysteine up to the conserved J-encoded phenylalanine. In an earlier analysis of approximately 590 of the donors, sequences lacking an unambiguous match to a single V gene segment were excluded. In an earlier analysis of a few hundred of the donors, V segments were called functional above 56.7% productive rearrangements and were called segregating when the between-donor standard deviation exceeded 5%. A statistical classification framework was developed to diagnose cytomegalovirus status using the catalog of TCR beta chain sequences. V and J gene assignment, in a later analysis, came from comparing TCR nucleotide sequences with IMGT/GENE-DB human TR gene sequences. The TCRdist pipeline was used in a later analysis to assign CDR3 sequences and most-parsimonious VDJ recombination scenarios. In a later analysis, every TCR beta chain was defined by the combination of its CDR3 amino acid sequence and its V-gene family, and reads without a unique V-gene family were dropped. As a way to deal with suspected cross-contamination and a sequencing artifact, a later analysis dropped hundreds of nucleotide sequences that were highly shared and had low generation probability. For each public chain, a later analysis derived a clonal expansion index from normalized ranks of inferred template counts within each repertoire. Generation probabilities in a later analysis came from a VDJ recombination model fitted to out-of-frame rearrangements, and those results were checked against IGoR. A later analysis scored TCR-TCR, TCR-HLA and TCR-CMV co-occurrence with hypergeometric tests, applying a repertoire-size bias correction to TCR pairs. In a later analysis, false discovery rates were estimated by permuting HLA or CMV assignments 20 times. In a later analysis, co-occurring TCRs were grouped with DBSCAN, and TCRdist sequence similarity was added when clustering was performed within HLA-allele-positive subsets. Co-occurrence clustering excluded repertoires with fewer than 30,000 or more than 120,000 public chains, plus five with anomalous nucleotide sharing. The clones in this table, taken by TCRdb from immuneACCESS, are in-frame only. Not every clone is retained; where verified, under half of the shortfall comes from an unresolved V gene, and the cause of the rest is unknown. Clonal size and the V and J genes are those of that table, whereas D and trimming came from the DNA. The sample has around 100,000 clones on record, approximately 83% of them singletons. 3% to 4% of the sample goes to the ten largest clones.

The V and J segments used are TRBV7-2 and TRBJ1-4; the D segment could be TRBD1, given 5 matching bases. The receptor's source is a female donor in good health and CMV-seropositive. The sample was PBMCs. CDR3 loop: CASSQGFGSSEKLFF. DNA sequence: TGTGCCAGCAGCCAGGGATTCGGGAGTAGTGAAAAACTGTTTTTT.